Presented here are 32 T cell receptor beta chains from one specimen sequenced in a study of blood T cell repertoires in COVID-19 (dated by TCRdb to the early 2020s). The method behind the library was the immunoSEQ multiplex PCR assay. In its TCRdb copy, this immuneACCESS table keeps in-frame sequences only and misses some clones. Where compared with another copy, unresolved V genes explain less than half of these, and the others have no known cause. The sample contains 650,000 to 800,000 clones, about nine tenths of them found a single time. The ten largest make up roughly 0.25% of the sample. The specimen was peripheral blood. The receptors shown here come from a woman under 30 with acute or convalescent COVID-19.

The chain combines TRBV7-9 with TRBJ1-1; D possibly corresponds to TRBD1 (5 bases). The CDR3 is 13 residues long. CDR1 is SEHNR, CDR2 FQNEAQ, per germline (reference sequence). V lost 3 bases and J 6 bases, leaving 11 bases between the germline ends. The CDR3 sequence is CASSFLGVAEAFF. CDR3 sequence (DNA): TGTGCCAGCAGCTTTCTAGGGGTCGCTGAAGCTTTCTTT.

This sequence joins TRBV12-3 or TRBV12-4 and TRBJ1-3; D not certain. V was clipped by 2 bases and J by 9 bases, with 8 bases between them. The CDR3 extends over 12 amino acids. Here the CDR3 reads CASSLTESTIYF. DNA for the CDR3: TGTGCCAGCAGTTTAACGGAGAGCACCATATATTTT.

CDR3 in amino acids: CASSLGQVSNYGYTF. In DNA, the CDR3 is TGTGCCAGCAGCTTAGGTCAGGTGTCTAACTATGGCTACACCTTC. The chain employs TRBV7-9 and TRBJ1-2; unclear D gene. The CDR3 contains 15 residues. In germline, CDR1 is SEHNR, CDR2 FQNEAQ (reference sequence). Trimming cost V 1 base and J 0 bases, with 9 bases left between them.

This clone has a single count. The rearrangement joins TRBV24-1 to TRBJ1-6; D gene unclear. The CDR3 sequence is 16 residues long. Germline V gives CDR1 KGHDR, CDR2 SFDVKD. V lost 3 bases and J 6 bases, leaving 14 bases between the germline ends. As DNA, the CDR3 is TGTGCCACCAGTGATACGGAGGGATCTCTTAATTCACCCCTCCACTTT. It codes for CATSDTEGSLNSPLHF.

In this sample, this clone turned up a few times. The chain couples TRBV5-5 to TRBJ1-2, with 9 bases matching TRBD1. The germline gives CDR1 SGHKS, CDR2 YYEKEE (reference sequence). After removal of 3 bases from V and 9 bases from J, the junction contained 6 bases not matched to a gene. The CDR3 has 13 amino acids. DNA for the CDR3: TGTGCCAGCAGCTCTTGGACAGGGGCCAGCTACACCTTC. Encoded protein: CASSSWTGASYTF. Complete variable domain (other parts from reference TRBV5-5 and TRBJ1-2): DAGVTQSPTHLIKTRGQQVTLRCSPISGHKSVSWYQQVLGQGPQFIFQYYEKEERGRGNFPDRFSARQFPNYSSELNVNALLLGDSALYLCASSSWTGASYTFGSGTRLTVV.

This rearrangement joins TRBV28 to TRBJ2-3; 10 bases line up with TRBD1. This CDR3 region has 20 residues. Germline assignment: CDR1 MDHEN and CDR2 SYDVKM. The J segment lost 4 bases and the V segment lost 6 bases, leaving 22 bases of the junction unmatched. CDR3 nucleotides: TGTGCCAGCAGCCGGTGGGACAGGGGAATAGTTCAGTGGTCGGCAGATACGCAGTATTTT. The encoded protein is CASSRWDRGIVQWSADTQYF.

The V gene is TRBV19, the J gene TRBJ2-1, with TRBD2 identical over 7 bases. J gave up 9 bases and V 6 bases, and 14 bases lay outside the gene matches. Germline CDR1 LNHDA, CDR2 SQIVND (reference sequence). The CDR3 covers 15 residues. The CDR3 is CASSHRREGSGEQFF. CDR3 nucleotide sequence: TGTGCCAGTAGCCACCGAAGGGAGGGTAGCGGTGAGCAGTTCTTC.

The rearrangement uses TRBV30 and TRBJ2-2; TRBD2 agrees at 13 bases. This CDR3 region has 20 residues. Unmatched junction bases numbered 16, after V lost 0 bases and J lost 6 bases. The germline V gene has CDR1 GTSNPN and CDR2 SVGIG (reference sequence). The CDR3 nucleotides read TGTGCCTGGAGTGTTTTTACCGGAGATCTACTAGCGGGGGGGCCCGGGGAGCTGTTTTTT. Residues: CAWSVFTGDLLAGGPGELFF.

The V call is TRBV24-1, the J call TRBJ2-5, with D perhaps matching TRBD1 (5 bases). From germline, CDR1 is KGHDR and CDR2 SFDVKD. Trimming removed 7 bases at V and 4 bases at J, with 12 bases between. This CDR3 comprises 13 residues. The CDR3 DNA sequence: TGTGCCACCAGGGACGGTGGGGCAGAGACCCAGTACTTC. Amino acid sequence: CATRDGGAETQYF.

The chain employs TRBV5-1 and TRBJ2-1, with 12 positions matching TRBD2. The CDR3 has 15 residues. Germline-derived CDR1 and CDR2 are SGHRS and YFSETQ. V dropped 3 bases and J dropped 4; count of bases not matched to a gene: 2. CDR3 sequence reads: CASSSGTSGYNEQFF. The CDR3 nucleotides are TGCGCCAGCAGCTCTGGGACTAGCGGGTACAATGAGCAGTTCTTC.

The chain couples TRBV6-4 to TRBJ2-2, with 10 bases matching TRBD2. CDR3 length: 16 residues. CDR1 is MRHNA and CDR2 is SNTAGT in the germline V gene. The V and J ends lost 2 bases and 4 bases, in that order; junction bases with no gene match: 4. The CDR3 loop reads CASSDRAGGVTGELFF. The CDR3, as DNA: TGTGCCAGCAGTGACCGAGCGGGGGGGGTCACCGGGGAGCTGTTTTTT.

The chain links TRBV6-2 or TRBV6-3 to TRBJ2-7; 14 nucleotides line up with TRBD2. Germline assignment: CDR1 MNHEY and CDR2 SVGEGT. With V trimmed by 2 bases and J by 9 bases, 6 bases remained unmatched. CDR3 length: 15 amino acids. The CDR3 loop is CASSYVGTSGGAQYF. As DNA, the CDR3 is TGTGCCAGCAGTTACGTCGGGACTAGCGGGGGCGCGCAGTACTTC.

This rearrangement joins TRBV19 to TRBJ1-1; tentative D call: TRBD1 (5 bases). Trimming stripped 5 bases from V and 3 bases from J, with 7 bases between. The CDR3 is made up of 12 amino acids. Germline lookup yields CDR1 LNHDA and CDR2 SQIVND (reference sequence). This CDR3 reads CASSQGYTEAFF. CDR3 nucleotides: TGTGCCAGTAGTCAGGGATACACTGAAGCTTTCTTT.

The chain's CDR3 is CAIGGAGGSGYTF. The CDR3 nucleotides are TGTGCCATCGGGGGGGCAGGGGGCAGTGGCTACACCTTC. The chain couples TRBV10-3 to TRBJ1-2; TRBD1 matches at 8 bases. Germline V gives CDR1 ENHRY, CDR2 SYGVKD. The CDR3 has 13 residues. With V trimmed by 8 bases and J by 7 bases, 9 bases remained unmatched.

The chain combines TRBV7-3 with TRBJ2-1; TRBD2 matches 10 bases. With 5 bases clipped from V and 8 bases from J, the junction kept 9 bases outside the gene matches. The CDR3 has 15 amino acids. Per germline, CDR1 SGHTA and CDR2 FQGTGA. CDR3 bases: TGTGCCAGCAGCCGTAGCACTAGCGGGGAGTATGAGCAGTTCTTC. It specifies CASSRSTSGEYEQFF.

The chain recombines TRBV6-5 with TRBJ2-6, with D possibly being TRBD1 (6 bases). The CDR3 contains 15 residues. Trimming removed 6 bases at V and 0 bases at J, with 9 bases between. Germline V gene data show CDR1 as MNHEY and CDR2 as SVGAGI. DNA of the CDR3: TGTGCCAGCAGGTTAGGGGGCTCTGGGGCCAACGTCCTGACTTTC. Protein sequence: CASRLGGSGANVLTF.

The chain recombines TRBV9 with TRBJ2-1; maybe TRBD2 (5 bases). Trimming left V 0 bases short and J 8 bases short, with 15 bases between. This CDR3 is 15 amino acids long. The germline V gene encodes CDR1 SGDLS and CDR2 YYNGEE. CDR3 residues: CASSVATGSEYEQFF. CDR3 DNA sequence: TGTGCCAGCAGCGTAGCTACGGGGTCGGAATATGAGCAGTTCTTC.

The rearrangement links TRBV29-1 to TRBJ1-1; D gene unclear. The germline V gene has CDR1 SQVTM and CDR2 ANQGSEA. V was cut by 5 bases and J by 2 bases, with 15 bases left in between. The CDR3 loop spans 14 amino acids. The CDR3, as DNA: TGCAGCGTTACTGGGCCTGGCCTTAACACTGAAGCTTTCTTT. It yields the protein CSVTGPGLNTEAFF.

This rearrangement joins TRBV11-2 to TRBJ1-2; 7 bases match TRBD1. CDR1 is SGHAT, CDR2 FQNNGV, per germline. V trimming: 5 bases; J trimming: 8 bases; junction bases outside the gene matches: 8. The CDR3 has 13 amino acids. CDR3 sequence: CASSPRQGGGYTF. CDR3 nucleotides: TGTGCCAGCAGCCCCAGACAGGGTGGCGGCTACACCTTC.

This rearrangement joins TRBV28 to TRBJ1-6; D is perhaps TRBD1 (5 bases). Trimming took 2 bases from V and 7 from J, leaving 9 bases between them. The CDR3 sequence is 14 residues long. Germline V gene lookup returns CDR1 MDHEN and CDR2 SYDVKM. CDR3 residues: CASSLSDRNSPLHF. In DNA form, the CDR3 reads TGTGCCAGCAGTTTAAGTGACAGAAATTCACCCCTCCACTTT.

The rearrangement uses TRBV24-1 and TRBJ1-1; no firm D call. The germline CDR1 and CDR2 sequences are KGHDR and SFDVKD. This CDR3 is built from 13 residues. V gave up 5 bases and J gave up 5 bases, with 11 bases separating them. Here the CDR3 reads CATSVTGNTEAFF. The DNA of the CDR3 is TGTGCCACCAGTGTCACGGGGAATACTGAAGCTTTCTTT.

This sequence joins TRBV6-4 and TRBJ2-2; TRBD1 matches 8 bases. V trimming: 4 bases; J trimming: 3 bases; junction bases outside the gene matches: 1. There are 14 residues in the CDR3. Germline V gene data show CDR1 as MRHNA and CDR2 as SNTAGT. This chain's CDR3 is CASSVQGDTGELFF. The CDR3 nucleotides read TGTGCCAGCAGTGTACAGGGGGACACCGGGGAGCTGTTTTTT.

V usage is TRBV19 and J usage is TRBJ1-6; the match to TRBD1 covers 9 bases. This CDR3 is 16 amino acids long. J gave up 9 bases and V 6 bases, and 12 bases lay outside the gene matches. Germline V gene sequence: CDR1 LNHDA, CDR2 SQIVND (reference sequence). In nucleotides, the CDR3 is TGTGCCAGTAGCCCCTGGGAGGGGACAGGGTTTTCACCCCTCCACTTT. This gives the protein CASSPWEGTGFSPLHF.

The V gene is TRBV24-1, the J gene TRBJ1-2; unclear D gene. CDR3 size: 12 residues. V was clipped by 2 bases and J by 6 bases, with 6 bases between them. CDR1 is KGHDR, CDR2 SFDVKD, per germline. The chain's CDR3 is CATSDYSDGYTF. The CDR3 DNA sequence: TGTGCCACCAGTGATTACAGTGATGGCTACACCTTC.

The chain uses TRBV28 and TRBJ1-5; TRBD1 matches at 7 bases. J was trimmed by 4 bases and V by 8 bases; bases with no gene match: 17. Germline loops: CDR1 MDHEN, CDR2 SYDVKM. The CDR3 length is 17 residues. The CDR3 here is CASGISRGTAANQPQHF. DNA of the CDR3: TGTGCCAGCGGGATATCCAGGGGGACAGCTGCTAATCAGCCCCAGCATTTT.

The V gene is TRBV6-5, the J gene TRBJ1-5; D is possibly TRBD1 (6 bases). Deletions cut 6 bases from V and 2 bases from J, with 14 bases between. The CDR3 sequence is 15 residues long. Per the germline V gene, CDR1 is MNHEY and CDR2 is SVGAGI. The CDR3 loop is CASSRQANGNQPQHF. The CDR3 coding sequence is TGTGCCAGCAGCCGACAGGCCAATGGCAATCAGCCCCAGCATTTT.

The J gene is TRBJ1-3, the V gene TRBV5-4, with D perhaps TRBD1 (6 bases). V was shortened by 2 bases and J by 0 bases, with 21 bases between the two germline ends. Germline assignment: CDR1 SGHNT and CDR2 YYREEE (reference sequence). The CDR3 has 19 amino acids. The CDR3 reads CASSLTYLRGPSSGNTIYF. Here the CDR3 DNA reads TGTGCCAGCAGCTTAACTTATCTGCGGGGGCCTAGCTCTGGAAACACCATATATTTT.

V usage is TRBV28 and J usage is TRBJ2-1, with TRBD2 matching 11 bases. V was clipped by 4 bases and J by 4 bases; unmatched bases: 3. The CDR3 has 15 residues. Germline V gives CDR1 MDHEN, CDR2 SYDVKM. CDR3 DNA sequence: TGTGCCAGCAGTTCCCTAGCGGGGGGATACAATGAGCAGTTCTTC. Its translation: CASSSLAGGYNEQFF. Looking up the rest from reference TRBV28 and TRBJ2-1 gives the full variable domain: DVKVTQSSRYLVKRTGEKVFLECVQDMDHENMFWYRQDPGLGLRLIYFSYDVKMKEKGDIPEGYSVSREKKERFSLILESASTNQTSMYLCASSSLAGGYNEQFFGPGTRLTVL.

This clone was counted a single time. The chain is built from TRBV10-3 and TRBJ2-1; 8 bases are shared with TRBD1. Trimming at V came to 4 bases and at J to 3 bases, leaving 11 bases not matched to a gene. Germline V lookup: CDR1 ENHRY, CDR2 SYGVKD. The CDR3 has 17 residues. DNA of the CDR3: TGTGCCATCAGTGGGGAGACAGGGGAGATTGGCTACAATGAGCAGTTCTTC. Translation gives CAISGETGEIGYNEQFF.

This sequence joins TRBV5-4 and TRBJ1-3, with TRBD1 matching over 7 bases. CDR1 and CDR2 (germline): SGHNT, YYREEE (reference sequence). Unmatched junction bases numbered 7, after V lost 4 bases and J lost 0 bases. The CDR3 contains 16 residues. The CDR3: CASSLDRASSGNTIYF. The DNA of the CDR3 is TGTGCCAGCAGCCTCGACAGGGCCAGCTCTGGAAACACCATATATTTT.

This chain links TRBV19 with TRBJ1-2; no definite D call. Deletions cut 5 bases from V and 3 bases from J, with 7 bases between. The CDR3 is 12 residues long. In germline, CDR1 is LNHDA, CDR2 SQIVND (reference sequence). CDR3 region: CASSSGYYGYTF. The CDR3, as DNA: TGTGCCAGTAGTTCGGGGTACTATGGCTACACCTTC.

The chain combines TRBV27 with TRBJ1-5; perhaps TRBD1 as D (6 bases). The CDR3 has 15 amino acids. The V end lost 4 bases, the J end lost 2 bases, and 12 bases lay between the germline ends. Germline assignment: CDR1 MNHEY and CDR2 SMNVEV (reference sequence). In DNA, the CDR3 is TGTGCCAGCAGTTACTCACAGGGAGGCAATCAGCCCCAGCATTTT. It encodes CASSYSQGGNQPQHF.